The 16 T cell receptor beta chains below all came from one sample that was sequenced in a study of blood T cell repertoires in COVID-19 (dated by TCRdb to 2018 to 2020). Library prep was done by the immunoSEQ multiplex PCR assay. As stored in TCRdb, this immuneACCESS dataset retains in-frame rearrangements with V and J assigned. A fraction of the clones does not appear; measured against another copy, unresolved V genes explain less than half of the discrepancy, and the remainder lacks a known reason. In all, the sample holds 130,000 to 150,000 clones, and 70% to 90% of those were seen once. 1.2% of the sample is taken by the ten largest. Sequences were obtained from PBMCs or T cells enriched from blood (not recorded which). The receptor source for this set is a woman under 40 with acute COVID-19.

V usage is TRBV19 and J usage is TRBJ2-1; no reliable D call. The V and J ends lost 7 bases and 1 base respectively, with 11 bases between them. This CDR3 has 14 residues. CDR1 is LNHDA, CDR2 SQIVND, per germline (reference sequence). In DNA form, the CDR3 reads TGTGCCAGTACCCAGACTCGTTCCTACAATGAGCAGTTCTTC. Protein: CASTQTRSYNEQFF.

This chain connects TRBV5-6 to TRBJ2-7; 9 bases agree with TRBD1. CDR3 size: 15 residues. Trimming removed 1 base from V and 7 bases from J; junction bases left unmatched: 9. The germline V gene has CDR1 SGHDT and CDR2 YYEEEE. The CDR3 bases are TGTGCCAGCAGCTTGTTATGGGACAGGGCTACGGAGCAGTACTTC. This gives the protein CASSLLWDRATEQYF.

The chain recombines TRBV9 with TRBJ1-5; D might be TRBD1 (6 bases). Per germline, CDR1 SGDLS and CDR2 YYNGEE. V lost 0 bases to trimming and J lost 7 bases, with 14 bases between them. CDR3 length: 15 amino acids. CDR3 residues: CASSVDDRTGQPQHF. The CDR3 bases are TGTGCCAGCAGCGTAGATGACAGGACGGGGCAGCCCCAGCATTTT.

For this clone: Other DNA sequences in the sample encode the same CDR3. This chain joins TRBV29-1 and TRBJ2-7; 10 nucleotides agree with TRBD1. The CDR3 is made up of 13 amino acids. V lost 2 bases to trimming and J lost 3 bases; unmatched junction nucleotides: 1. Germline CDR1 SQVTM, CDR2 ANQGSEA. CDR3 sequence: CSVERDRGYEQYF. CDR3 sequence (DNA): TGCAGCGTTGAAAGGGACAGGGGCTACGAGCAGTACTTC.

This clone was found once. The V call is TRBV5-6, the J call TRBJ1-3, with D uncertain. The CDR3 runs 15 residues. The germline CDR1 and CDR2 sequences are SGHDT and YYEEEE. With 9 bases removed from V and 6 bases from J, the gap between germline ends came to 22 bases. CDR3 loop: CATTERGRGENTIYF. The CDR3 DNA is TGTGCCACCACGGAAAGAGGACGGGGTGAAAACACCATATATTTT.

The genes are TRBV27 and TRBJ2-7; tentatively, D is TRBD1 (6 bases). Deletions cut 4 bases from V and 5 bases from J, with 15 bases between. Germline CDR1 reads MNHEY; CDR2 reads SMNVEV (reference sequence). There are 14 residues in the CDR3. The CDR3 DNA follows: TGTGCCAGCAGTTCCGGGCAGGGGAACCACGAGCAGTACTTC. Translated, it gives CASSSGQGNHEQYF.

In this sample, this clone turned up a few times. V usage is TRBV19 and J usage is TRBJ2-7, with 11 bases aligning to TRBD2. J was trimmed by 7 bases and V by 11 bases; bases with no gene match: 10. The CDR3 consists of 13 residues. CDR1 is LNHDA, CDR2 SQIVND, per germline (reference sequence). The CDR3 spells CAVQTSGSGEQYF. The CDR3 coding sequence is TGTGCCGTGCAAACTAGCGGGAGTGGAGAGCAGTACTTC.

Written as DNA, the CDR3 is TGTGCCAGTAGGACGACAGTTAACTCGAACACCGGGGAGCTGTTTTTT. It yields the protein CASRTTVNSNTGELFF. The V call is TRBV19, the J call TRBJ2-2, with a tentative D call TRBD1 (5 bases). Deletions cut 6 bases from V and 0 bases from J, with 14 bases between. This CDR3 has 16 residues. Germline V lookup: CDR1 LNHDA, CDR2 SQIVND (reference sequence).

This sequence joins TRBV27 and TRBJ2-7, with a weak D call TRBD1 (7 bases). The CDR3 consists of 15 residues. Trimming shortened V by 4 bases and J by 6 bases, and 19 bases separated the two germline ends. Germline CDR1 reads MNHEY; CDR2 reads SMNVEV (reference sequence). CDR3 nucleotide sequence: TGTGCCAGCAGTTCCCGGGCAGGGGGGCTCGTCGAGCAGTACTTC. It translates to CASSSRAGGLVEQYF.

The rearrangement joins TRBV7-9 to TRBJ2-7; D perhaps matches TRBD2 (5 bases). The V gene lost 6 bases and the J gene lost 7 bases, with 13 bases spanning the gap. Per the germline V gene, CDR1 is SEHNR and CDR2 is FQNEAQ (reference sequence). CDR3 length equals 12 residues. The CDR3 DNA follows: TGTGCCAGCAGTCTAGCCAGGCCTGAGCAGTACTTC. Translation gives CASSLARPEQYF. The full variable domain, with the rest looked up from reference TRBV7-9 and TRBJ2-7, is DTGVSQNPRHKITKRGQNVTFRCDPISEHNRLYWYRQTLGQGPEFLTYFQNEAQLEKSRLLSDRFSAERPKGSFSTLEIQRTEQGDSAMYLCASSLARPEQYFGPGTRLTVT.

This clone was recorded only once. The CDR3 DNA reads as TGTGCCAGCAGTCCCTCCAGGGGGAAGGGGCCCTACGAGCAGTACTTC. It is translated as CASSPSRGKGPYEQYF. This rearrangement joins TRBV27 to TRBJ2-7; 7 bases align to TRBD1. The V gene's germline CDR1 is MNHEY and CDR2 SMNVEV (reference sequence). Unmatched junction bases numbered 12, after V lost 5 bases and J lost 2 bases. The CDR3 consists of 16 residues.

This clone was counted a single time. The CDR3, as DNA: TGTGCCAGCAGCTTCGACAGGGGGCAGGGTGAGCAGTTCTTC. It codes for CASSFDRGQGEQFF. The V gene is TRBV11-2, the J gene TRBJ2-1, with 10 positions matching TRBD1. The germline V gene encodes CDR1 SGHAT and CDR2 FQNNGV. Losses at the gene ends were 3 bases for V and 9 bases for J; bases not matched to a gene: 5. The CDR3 is made up of 14 amino acids. The complete variable domain, with remaining parts taken from reference TRBV11-2 and TRBJ2-1, reads EAGVAQSPRYKIIEKRQSVAFWCNPISGHATLYWYQQILGQGPKLLIQFQNNGVVDDSQLPKDRFSAERLKGVDSTLKIQPAKLEDSAVYLCASSFDRGQGEQFFGPGTRLTVL.

The V call is TRBV5-8, the J call TRBJ1-3, with D perhaps TRBD1 (5 bases). The CDR3 consists of 14 residues. Per germline, CDR1 SGHTS and CDR2 YDEGEE. V was clipped by 4 bases and J by 4 bases, with 12 bases between them. The CDR3 DNA follows: TGTGCCAGCAGCCTAGGGAGGACAGGAAACACCATATATTTT. This codes for CASSLGRTGNTIYF.

The count of this clone is one. This rearrangement joins TRBV9 to TRBJ1-1, with a tentative D call TRBD1 (5 bases). CDR3 length: 15 amino acids. Germline loops: CDR1 SGDLS, CDR2 YYNGEE. V lost 3 bases and J lost 0, with 12 bases in between. The CDR3 sequence is CASSALDTLNTEAFF. For the CDR3, the DNA is TGTGCCAGCAGCGCCCTGGACACCTTGAACACTGAAGCTTTCTTT.

The chain is built from TRBV6-1 and TRBJ1-4, with D perhaps matching TRBD1 (5 bases). Trimming shortened V by 3 bases and J by 13 bases, and 15 bases separated the two germline ends. There are 13 residues in the CDR3. The V gene's germline CDR1 is MNHNS and CDR2 SASEGT. The DNA of the CDR3 is TGTGCCAGCAGTGAGGGCCAGGGTCCGCGACTGTTTTTT. It encodes CASSEGQGPRLFF.

This sequence joins TRBV21-1 and TRBJ1-1. TRBV21-1 is reported as a pseudogene. There are 17 residues in the CDR3. The chain's CDR3 is CASSKDGGGFSITEAFF. DNA of the CDR3: TGTGCCAGCAGCAAAGACGGGGGGGGATTTTCCATCACTGAAGCTTTCTTT.